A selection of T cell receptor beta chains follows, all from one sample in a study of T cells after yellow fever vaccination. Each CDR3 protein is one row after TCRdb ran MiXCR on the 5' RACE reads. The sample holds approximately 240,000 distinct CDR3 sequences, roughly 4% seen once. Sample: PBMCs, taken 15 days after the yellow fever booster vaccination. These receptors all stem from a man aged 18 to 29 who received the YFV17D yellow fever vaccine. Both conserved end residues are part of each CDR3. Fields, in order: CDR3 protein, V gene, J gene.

CDR3 protein: CARAGATDTQYF
V gene: TRBV7-9
J gene: TRBJ2-3

CDR3 protein: CASSFPTHRGFQPQHF
V gene: TRBV6-2/TRBV6-3
J gene: TRBJ1-5

CDR3 protein: CASGTDRGVFSYNEQFF
V gene: TRBV6-2/TRBV6-3
J gene: TRBJ2-1

CDR3 protein: CASSLPSGGTDTQYF
V gene: TRBV12-3/TRBV12-4
J gene: TRBJ2-3

CDR3 protein: CATSDPRGPYNQPQHF
V gene: TRBV24-1
J gene: TRBJ1-5

CDR3 protein: CSVEVGSRRGEQFF
V gene: TRBV29-1
J gene: TRBJ2-1

CDR3 protein: CASSQDPGGRYEQYF
V gene: TRBV4-3
J gene: TRBJ2-7

CDR3 protein: CASRRTVSGANVLTF
V gene: TRBV6-5
J gene: TRBJ2-6

CDR3 protein: CASSVGSGGAKQFF
V gene: TRBV2
J gene: TRBJ2-1

CDR3 protein: CASSPHMTTLNTEAFF
V gene: TRBV19
J gene: TRBJ1-1

CDR3 protein: CASSLASHIQQYF
V gene: TRBV11-2
J gene: TRBJ2-3

CDR3 protein: CASSLASGGYQETQYF
V gene: TRBV5-1
J gene: TRBJ2-5

CDR3 protein: CASSPSRDYEQYF
V gene: TRBV18
J gene: TRBJ2-7

CDR3 protein: CAIGLAGDTDTQYF
V gene: TRBV10-3
J gene: TRBJ2-3

CDR3 protein: CASSQGQQNIQYF
V gene: TRBV4-3
J gene: TRBJ2-4

CDR3 protein: CATSDIKLAGADTQYF
V gene: TRBV24-1
J gene: TRBJ2-3

CDR3 protein: CASSFTAFTTDTQYF
V gene: TRBV5-1
J gene: TRBJ2-3

CDR3 protein: CASSADSALGYGYTF
V gene: TRBV6-1
J gene: TRBJ1-2

CDR3 protein: CSAHRTGGWDEQFF
V gene: TRBV20-1
J gene: TRBJ2-1

CDR3 protein: CASSSKASNQPQHF
V gene: TRBV5-5
J gene: TRBJ1-5

CDR3 protein: CATSRASGPGETQYF
V gene: TRBV15
J gene: TRBJ2-5

CDR3 protein: CASSNGQQFF
V gene: TRBV7-2
J gene: TRBJ2-1

CDR3 protein: CASSSQGGTSTDTQYF
V gene: TRBV5-1
J gene: TRBJ2-3

CDR3 protein: CASSPTMGNSPLHF
V gene: TRBV3-1
J gene: TRBJ1-6

CDR3 protein: CASSQSGSSYEQYF
V gene: TRBV23-1
J gene: TRBJ2-7

CDR3 protein: CSAAPDRNTEAFF
V gene: TRBV20-1
J gene: TRBJ1-1

CDR3 protein: CASSQPTGGGNYGYTF
V gene: TRBV4-2
J gene: TRBJ1-2

CDR3 protein: CSARSPLPGHTGELFF
V gene: TRBV20-1
J gene: TRBJ2-2

CDR3 protein: CASKSTGIDRRTYNEQFF
V gene: TRBV6-6
J gene: TRBJ2-1

CDR3 protein: CASSLTVETQYF
V gene: TRBV27
J gene: TRBJ2-3